This TCR beta chain was identified in a study of CD8 T cells in Susac syndrome. As for this clonotype: Antigen specificity is unknown.

Findings and caveats of the study: It was acknowledged by the study that relatively few individuals were included in its TCR sequencing and HLA analysis.

The authors reverse transcribed roughly 0.5 to 1 ug RNA with random hexamers. Across 54 Vbeta and 13 Jbeta, immunoSEQ multiplex PCR amplified TCR beta CDR3. TCRdb used MiXCR to reprocess the immunoSEQ multiplex PCR reads, holding one entry per CDR3 protein. The top ten hold 0.093% of the sample, which has about 200,000 distinct CDR3 sequences, over 90% seen once. CDR3 length equals 16 residues. Germline V gene data show CDR1 as LNHDA and CDR2 as SQIVND (reference sequence). The V segment lost 6 bases and the J segment 0 bases; nucleotides outside the gene matches: 9. The V and J genes are TRBV19 and TRBJ2-7; 9 bases fit TRBD1. Source material: CD4+ T cells from PBMCs. The origin of this receptor is a human donor with multiple sclerosis. The CDR3 here is CASSDTDRGFSYEQYF. CDR3 nucleotide sequence: TGTGCCAGTAGCGACACGGACAGGGGTTTCTCCTACGAGCAGTACTTC.